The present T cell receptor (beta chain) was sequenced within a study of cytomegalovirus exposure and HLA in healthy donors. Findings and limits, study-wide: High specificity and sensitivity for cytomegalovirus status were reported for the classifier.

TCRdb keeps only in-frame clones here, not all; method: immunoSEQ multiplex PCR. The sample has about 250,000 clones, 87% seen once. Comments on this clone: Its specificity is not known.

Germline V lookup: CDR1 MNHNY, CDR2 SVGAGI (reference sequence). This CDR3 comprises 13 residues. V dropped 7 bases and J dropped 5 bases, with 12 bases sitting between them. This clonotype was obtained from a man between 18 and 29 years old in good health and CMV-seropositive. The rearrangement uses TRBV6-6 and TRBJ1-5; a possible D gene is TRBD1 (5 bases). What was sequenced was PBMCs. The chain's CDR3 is CASTEGNDQPQHF. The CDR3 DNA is TGTGCCAGCACGGAGGGGAATGATCAGCCCCAGCATTTT.